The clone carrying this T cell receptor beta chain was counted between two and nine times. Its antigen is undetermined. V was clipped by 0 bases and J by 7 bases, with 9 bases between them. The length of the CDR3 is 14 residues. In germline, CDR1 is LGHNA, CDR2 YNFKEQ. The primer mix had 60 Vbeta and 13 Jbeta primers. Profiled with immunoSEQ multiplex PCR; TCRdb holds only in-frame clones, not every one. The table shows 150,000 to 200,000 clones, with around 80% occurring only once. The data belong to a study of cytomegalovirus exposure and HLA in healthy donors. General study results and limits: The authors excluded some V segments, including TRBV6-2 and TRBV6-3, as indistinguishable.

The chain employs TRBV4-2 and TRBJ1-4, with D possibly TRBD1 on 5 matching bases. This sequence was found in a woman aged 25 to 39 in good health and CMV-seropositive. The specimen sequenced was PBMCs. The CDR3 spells CASSQDTGFEKLFF. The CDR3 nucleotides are TGTGCCAGCAGCCAAGATACAGGTTTTGAAAAACTGTTTTTT.